The rows below give T cell receptor beta chains drawn from one sample of a study of OX40 agonist ivuxolimab in advanced cancers. Profiling relied on immunoSEQ multiplex PCR, and the TCRdb table lists in-frame clones only, not all of them. Of 98,000 or so clones in the sample, about 85% are singletons; the top ten hold 0.82%. The material sequenced was CD4+ or CD8+ T cells sorted from blood, taken in a trial of the OX40 agonist ivuxolimab. The receptors here all came from an adult with an advanced solid tumor such as melanoma, head and neck, liver or kidney cancer. Each CDR3 is given with its conserved first and last residue. Fields, in order: clone size, J gene, V gene, D gene, CDR3 protein, CDR3 DNA. The D gene is left open where the match is weak. Clone size appears in some rows only: once, few, many, or a class for an expanded clone.

clone size: few
J gene: TRBJ1-6
V gene: TRBV18
D gene: -
CDR3 protein: CASSPAATDSPLHF
CDR3 DNA: TGTGCCAGCTCACCAGCAGCAACTGATTCACCCCTCCACTTT

clone size: -
J gene: TRBJ1-1
V gene: TRBV28
D gene: -
CDR3 protein: CASSLPGPGRGNTEAFF
CDR3 DNA: TGTGCCAGCAGCCTACCGGGACCTGGCCGGGGGAACACTGAAGCTTTCTTT

clone size: -
J gene: TRBJ2-1
V gene: TRBV30
D gene: TRBD2
CDR3 protein: CAWSVEGLAGAGQFF
CDR3 DNA: TGTGCCTGGAGTGTGGAAGGACTAGCGGGAGCGGGGCAGTTCTTC

clone size: -
J gene: TRBJ2-1
V gene: TRBV29-1
D gene: -
CDR3 protein: CSVKTHRDPYNEQFF
CDR3 DNA: TGCAGCGTCAAGACCCACAGGGATCCCTACAATGAGCAGTTCTTC

clone size: -
J gene: TRBJ2-7
V gene: TRBV5-1
D gene: TRBD2
CDR3 protein: CASSLVGEGYEQYF
CDR3 DNA: TGCGCCAGCAGCTTGGTGGGGGAGGGCTACGAGCAGTACTTC

clone size: few
J gene: TRBJ1-1
V gene: TRBV7-9
D gene: -
CDR3 protein: CASSLAASTEAFF
CDR3 DNA: TGTGCCAGCAGCTTAGCAGCAAGCACTGAAGCTTTCTTT

clone size: -
J gene: TRBJ2-7
V gene: TRBV5-1
D gene: TRBD1
CDR3 protein: CASETGQPPYEQYF
CDR3 DNA: TGCGCCAGTGAGACGGGACAGCCCCCCTACGAGCAGTACTTC

clone size: medium-sized
J gene: TRBJ1-1
V gene: TRBV30
D gene: -
CDR3 protein: CAWSGDVNTEAFF
CDR3 DNA: TGTGCCTGGAGTGGGGACGTGAACACTGAAGCTTTCTTT

clone size: -
J gene: TRBJ1-6
V gene: TRBV4-2
D gene: -
CDR3 protein: CASSQDLVTVLHF
CDR3 DNA: TGTGCCAGCAGCCAAGATCTGGTAACAGTACTCCACTTT

clone size: -
J gene: TRBJ2-7
V gene: TRBV19
D gene: -
CDR3 protein: CASSNGLAERPYEQYF
CDR3 DNA: TGTGCCAGTAGTAATGGCCTGGCGGAGCGGCCCTACGAGCAGTACTTC

clone size: -
J gene: TRBJ1-1
V gene: TRBV28
D gene: -
CDR3 protein: CASSLPVVNTEAFF
CDR3 DNA: TGTGCCAGCAGTCTCCCAGTCGTGAACACTGAAGCTTTCTTT

clone size: -
J gene: TRBJ2-3
V gene: TRBV5-4
D gene: TRBD2
CDR3 protein: CASSLARSGRTDTQYF
CDR3 DNA: TGTGCCAGCAGCTTGGCAAGGAGCGGGAGAACAGATACGCAGTATTTT

clone size: -
J gene: TRBJ2-2
V gene: TRBV11-1
D gene: TRBD2
CDR3 protein: CASSLVSGIPGELFF
CDR3 DNA: TGTGCCAGCAGCTTAGTTAGCGGGATCCCCGGGGAGCTGTTTTTT

clone size: -
J gene: TRBJ1-5
V gene: TRBV6-1
D gene: -
CDR3 protein: CASSSGYQPQHF
CDR3 DNA: TGTGCCAGCAGTTCAGGGTATCAGCCCCAGCATTTT

clone size: -
J gene: TRBJ2-1
V gene: TRBV5-1
D gene: TRBD1
CDR3 protein: CASSGGTGGPYNEQFF
CDR3 DNA: TGCGCCAGCAGCGGGGGGACAGGGGGACCCTACAATGAGCAGTTCTTC

clone size: -
J gene: TRBJ1-4
V gene: TRBV5-6
D gene: -
CDR3 protein: CASSFRQGGEKLFF
CDR3 DNA: TGTGCCAGCAGCTTTCGGCAGGGAGGAGAAAAACTGTTTTTT

clone size: -
J gene: TRBJ1-1
V gene: TRBV5-8
D gene: -
CDR3 protein: CASSLVRGTNTEAFF
CDR3 DNA: TGTGCCAGCAGCTTGGTGCGGGGAACGAACACTGAAGCTTTCTTT

clone size: -
J gene: TRBJ1-5
V gene: TRBV5-1
D gene: -
CDR3 protein: CASSLASGENQPQHF
CDR3 DNA: TGCGCCAGCAGCTTGGCGTCAGGAGAGAATCAGCCCCAGCATTTT

clone size: -
J gene: TRBJ1-4
V gene: TRBV6-5
D gene: -
CDR3 protein: CAVGGSDEKLFF
CDR3 DNA: TGTGCTGTGGGGGGTTCGGATGAAAAACTGTTTTTT

clone size: -
J gene: TRBJ1-4
V gene: TRBV30
D gene: -
CDR3 protein: CAWSVGANEKLFF
CDR3 DNA: TGTGCCTGGAGTGTAGGGGCTAATGAAAAACTGTTTTTT

clone size: -
J gene: TRBJ2-1
V gene: TRBV7-6
D gene: TRBD1
CDR3 protein: CASSLGRGLYNEQFF
CDR3 DNA: TGTGCCAGCAGCTTAGGCAGGGGGCTCTACAATGAGCAGTTCTTC

clone size: -
J gene: TRBJ2-1
V gene: TRBV2
D gene: -
CDR3 protein: CASTVVSSSYNEQFF
CDR3 DNA: TGTGCCAGCACGGTCGTTAGCAGCTCCTACAATGAGCAGTTCTTC

clone size: -
J gene: TRBJ1-5
V gene: TRBV28
D gene: TRBD1
CDR3 protein: CASRAGRQGNQPQHF
CDR3 DNA: TGTGCCAGCAGAGCAGGGAGACAGGGGAATCAGCCCCAGCATTTT

clone size: -
J gene: TRBJ1-1
V gene: TRBV28
D gene: -
CDR3 protein: CASNTGQFEAFF
CDR3 DNA: TGTGCCAGCAATACCGGACAGTTTGAAGCTTTCTTT

clone size: -
J gene: TRBJ1-2
V gene: TRBV13
D gene: -
CDR3 protein: CASRPTTNYGYTF
CDR3 DNA: TGTGCCAGCAGACCTACAACTAACTATGGCTACACCTTC

clone size: -
J gene: TRBJ2-2
V gene: TRBV10-1
D gene: -
CDR3 protein: CASSGTGPGELFF
CDR3 DNA: TGCGCCAGCAGCGGGACGGGACCCGGGGAGCTGTTTTTT

clone size: -
J gene: TRBJ2-3
V gene: TRBV13
D gene: TRBD2
CDR3 protein: CASSARLAGGLADTQYF
CDR3 DNA: TGTGCCAGCAGCGCCAGACTAGCGGGAGGCTTGGCAGATACGCAGTATTTT

clone size: -
J gene: TRBJ2-1
V gene: TRBV27
D gene: -
CDR3 protein: CASSSPQRVSYEQFF
CDR3 DNA: TGTGCCAGCAGTTCTCCCCAGAGAGTCAGCTATGAGCAGTTCTTC

clone size: -
J gene: TRBJ2-1
V gene: TRBV6-6
D gene: TRBD2
CDR3 protein: CASSDSGGSNEQFF
CDR3 DNA: TGTGCCAGCTCCGATAGCGGGGGTTCTAATGAGCAGTTCTTC

clone size: -
J gene: TRBJ2-7
V gene: TRBV30
D gene: TRBD1
CDR3 protein: CAWSYQNRGPSGEQYF
CDR3 DNA: TGTGCCTGGAGCTATCAAAACAGGGGGCCCTCGGGCGAGCAGTACTTC

clone size: -
J gene: TRBJ2-1
V gene: TRBV11-2
D gene: -
CDR3 protein: CASSLGGHNEQFF
CDR3 DNA: TGTGCCAGCAGCTTAGGAGGTCACAATGAGCAGTTCTTC

clone size: -
J gene: TRBJ1-6
V gene: TRBV7-9
D gene: -
CDR3 protein: CASSLESPLHF
CDR3 DNA: TGTGCCAGCAGCCTCGAATCACCCCTCCACTTT

clone size: -
J gene: TRBJ2-1
V gene: TRBV30
D gene: -
CDR3 protein: CAWSVRGNEQFF
CDR3 DNA: TGTGCCTGGAGTGTACGGGGGAATGAGCAGTTCTTC

clone size: -
J gene: TRBJ1-5
V gene: TRBV5-6
D gene: -
CDR3 protein: CASSLERDDQPQHF
CDR3 DNA: TGTGCCAGCAGCTTGGAGCGTGACGATCAGCCCCAGCATTTT

clone size: -
J gene: TRBJ2-5
V gene: TRBV7-6
D gene: TRBD2
CDR3 protein: CASSLGAGGPETQYF
CDR3 DNA: TGTGCCAGCAGCTTAGGAGCGGGAGGGCCCGAGACCCAGTACTTC

clone size: -
J gene: TRBJ2-7
V gene: TRBV11-2
D gene: TRBD2
CDR3 protein: CASSLGLAGPREQYF
CDR3 DNA: TGTGCCAGCAGCTTAGGACTAGCGGGCCCCCGTGAGCAGTACTTC

clone size: -
J gene: TRBJ2-3
V gene: TRBV29-1
D gene: -
CDR3 protein: CSVVKEGRGDTQYF
CDR3 DNA: TGCAGCGTTGTTAAAGAGGGACGGGGAGATACGCAGTATTTT

clone size: -
J gene: TRBJ2-3
V gene: TRBV4-2
D gene: -
CDR3 protein: CASSLLRDGTDTQYF
CDR3 DNA: TGTGCCAGCAGCCTTCTGCGGGATGGGACAGATACGCAGTATTTT

clone size: once
J gene: TRBJ2-1
V gene: TRBV5-1
D gene: TRBD2
CDR3 protein: CASTPAAGPSSSYNEQFF
CDR3 DNA: TGCGCCAGCACGCCGGCAGCGGGACCCTCCAGCTCCTACAATGAGCAGTTCTTC

clone size: -
J gene: TRBJ2-3
V gene: TRBV7-2
D gene: -
CDR3 protein: CASSFGDFLTDTQYF
CDR3 DNA: TGTGCCAGCAGCTTTGGGGACTTCCTCACAGATACGCAGTATTTT

clone size: -
J gene: TRBJ2-3
V gene: TRBV7-9
D gene: -
CDR3 protein: CASSFDLNTQYF
CDR3 DNA: TGTGCCAGCAGCTTTGACTTGAATACGCAGTATTTT

clone size: -
J gene: TRBJ1-1
V gene: TRBV10-3
D gene: -
CDR3 protein: CAISESQAGPNTEAFF
CDR3 DNA: TGTGCCATCAGTGAGTCTCAAGCGGGGCCTAACACTGAAGCTTTCTTT

clone size: -
J gene: TRBJ2-1
V gene: TRBV6-6
D gene: TRBD1
CDR3 protein: CASRPGQGLYEQFF
CDR3 DNA: TGTGCCAGCAGGCCGGGACAGGGCCTCTATGAGCAGTTCTTC

clone size: -
J gene: TRBJ1-2
V gene: TRBV14
D gene: -
CDR3 protein: CASSQDANRAYGYTF
CDR3 DNA: TGTGCCAGCAGCCAAGATGCGAACAGGGCGTATGGCTACACCTTC

clone size: few
J gene: TRBJ1-6
V gene: TRBV28
D gene: -
CDR3 protein: CASGFEISSYNSPLHF
CDR3 DNA: TGTGCCAGCGGATTTGAAATTAGCTCCTATAATTCACCCCTCCACTTT

clone size: -
J gene: TRBJ2-4
V gene: TRBV6-6
D gene: -
CDR3 protein: CASTAGSWNIQYF
CDR3 DNA: TGTGCCAGCACCGCAGGGAGTTGGAACATTCAGTACTTC

clone size: once
J gene: TRBJ2-7
V gene: TRBV6-6
D gene: -
CDR3 protein: CASSPGNYEQYF
CDR3 DNA: TGTGCCAGCAGTCCCGGGAACTACGAGCAGTACTTC